Below, 21 T cell receptor beta chains from the same sample are listed, as sequenced in a study of T cell responses to AZD1222 COVID-19 vaccine (dated by TCRdb to about 2021). What the time point label conveys for this sample: baseline before first vaccination. Libraries were constructed by the immunoSEQ multiplex PCR assay. In TCRdb, the immuneACCESS table is reduced to in-frame sequences with V and J assigned. These tables do not hold every clone; where another copy was compared, an unresolved V gene accounts for under half, and the others remain unexplained. The sample includes approximately 65,000 clones, with roughly three quarters observed a single time. The ten largest clones capture around 15% of the sample. Sequencing used peripheral blood, obtained on day 0 of AZD1222 vaccination. These receptors were collected from an adult in good health.

This clone was detected a few times. The CDR3 loop reads CASSLAPGGTYNEQFF. CDR3 nucleotide sequence: TGTGCCAGCAGCTTGGCCCCAGGGGGGACCTACAATGAGCAGTTCTTC. The gene calls are TRBV5-4 and TRBJ2-1; D possibly corresponds to TRBD1 (7 bases). The CDR3 loop spans 16 amino acids. Trimming shortened V by 0 bases and J by 2 bases, and 12 bases separated the two germline ends. The germline CDR1 and CDR2 sequences are SGHNT and YYREEE (reference sequence). Complete variable domain (other parts from reference TRBV5-4 and TRBJ2-1): ETGVTQSPTHLIKTRGQQVTLRCSSQSGHNTVSWYQQALGQGPQFIFQYYREEENGRGNFPPRFSGLQFPNYSSELNVNALELDDSALYLCASSLAPGGTYNEQFFGPGTRLTVL.

This clone was observed a few times. The rearrangement links TRBV9 to TRBJ2-1; D call uncertain. Germline V gene data show CDR1 as SGDLS and CDR2 as YYNGEE. The ends were cut back, 3 bases at V and 7 bases at J, with 8 bases in the middle. The CDR3 consists of 12 residues. Here the CDR3 DNA reads TGTGCCAGCAGCGCCAACAGTAATGAGCAGTTCTTC. The encoded protein is CASSANSNEQFF.

The genes are TRBV19 and TRBJ2-7; 8 positions agree with TRBD1. There are 14 residues in the CDR3. Trimming cost V 5 bases and J 7 bases; bases outside gene matches: 10. Germline V CDR1 and CDR2: LNHDA, SQIVND (reference sequence). The CDR3 protein is CASSQPDRAREQYF. As DNA, the CDR3 is TGTGCCAGTAGTCAACCGGACAGGGCGAGGGAGCAGTACTTC.

The chain's CDR3 is CASTRNSYEQYF. Here the CDR3 DNA reads TGTGCCAGCACCCGGAACTCCTACGAGCAGTACTTC. The chain recombines TRBV12-3 or TRBV12-4 with TRBJ2-7; D is unclear. This CDR3 region has 12 residues. Trimming took 7 bases from V and 0 from J, leaving 7 bases between them.

In this sample, this clone turned up a few times. The J gene is TRBJ2-1, the V gene TRBV7-9; TRBD2 matches 8 bases. From germline, CDR1 is SEHNR and CDR2 FQNEAQ (reference sequence). V dropped 4 bases and J dropped 15; count of bases not matched to a gene: 8. The CDR3 has 12 residues. The CDR3 DNA follows: TGTGCCAGCAGCTCGGGACTAGAGAGGTGGTTCTTC. Residues: CASSSGLERWFF. The entire variable domain, with the rest obtained from reference TRBV7-9 and TRBJ2-1, is as follows: DTGVSQNPRHKITKRGQNVTFRCDPISEHNRLYWYRQTLGQGPEFLTYFQNEAQLEKSRLLSDRFSAERPKGSFSTLEIQRTEQGDSAMYLCASSSGLERWFFGPGTRLTVL.

The genes are TRBV21-1 and TRBJ2-7; the table's D call, TRBD1, was not checked against the DNA. TRBV21-1 is a recognized pseudogene. This CDR3 region has 13 residues. The CDR3 sequence: CASSPLRDSKKYF. The CDR3, as DNA: TGTGCCAGCAGCCCCCTCCGGGACAGTAAGAAGTACTTC.

The rearrangement joins TRBV27 to TRBJ2-1; the match to TRBD1 covers 9 bases. V lost 4 bases, J lost 6 bases, and 4 bases stayed unmatched. This CDR3 has 14 residues. Looked up from germline, CDR1 is MNHEY and CDR2 is SMNVEV (reference sequence). The CDR3 DNA is TGTGCCAGCAGTTGGGGACAGGGCCCCAATGAGCAGTTCTTC. Encoded protein: CASSWGQGPNEQFF.

The rearrangement joins TRBV11-2 to TRBJ2-1; D may correspond to TRBD1 or TRBD2 (5 bases each). Germline-derived CDR1 and CDR2 are SGHAT and FQNNGV. V was shortened by 1 base and J by 0 bases, with 13 bases between the two germline ends. The length of the CDR3 is 17 residues. CDR3 sequence: CASSLVPGPFSYNEQFF. CDR3 coding DNA: TGTGCCAGCAGCTTAGTGCCGGGACCCTTCTCCTACAATGAGCAGTTCTTC.

This rearrangement joins TRBV2 to TRBJ1-2; no firm D call. This CDR3 is 13 amino acids long. V shed 2 bases and J shed 2 bases, with 6 bases lying between them. Germline-derived CDR1 and CDR2 are SNHLY and FYNNEI. CDR3 nucleotides: TGTGCCAGCAGTGAAAACAGAAACTATGGCTACACCTTC. The encoded protein is CASSENRNYGYTF. Combining the CDR3 with reference TRBV2 and TRBJ1-2 gives the whole variable domain EPEVTQTPSHQVTQMGQEVILRCVPISNHLYFYWYRQILGQKVEFLVSFYNNEISEKSEIFDDQFSVERPDGSNFTLKIRSTKLEDSAMYFCASSENRNYGYTFGSGTRLTVV.

This clone turned up a few times. The V call is TRBV6-5, the J call TRBJ2-1, with D possibly being TRBD2 (6 bases). The CDR3 consists of 15 residues. V lost 7 bases and J lost 4, with 17 bases in between. Germline assignment: CDR1 MNHEY and CDR2 SVGAGI. The CDR3 protein is CASTPPGGGYNEQFF. In DNA, the CDR3 is TGTGCCAGCACCCCCCCCGGGGGAGGATACAATGAGCAGTTCTTC.

This clone was seen more than once but under ten times. The V gene is TRBV19, the J gene TRBJ2-2; the match to TRBD1 covers 12 bases. With V trimmed by 5 bases and J by 5 bases, 9 bases remained unmatched. The CDR3 sequence is 17 residues long. The germline V gene encodes CDR1 LNHDA and CDR2 SQIVND (reference sequence). The CDR3 region is CASSDTGTGGVTGELFF. In nucleotides, the CDR3 is TGTGCCAGTAGTGACACCGGGACAGGGGGCGTTACCGGGGAGCTGTTTTTT.

The chain carries TRBV5-1 and TRBJ2-3; no clear D. The CDR3 is 15 residues long. CDR1 SGHRS and CDR2 YFSETQ come from the germline V gene. Between the trimmed V and J ends, which lost 4 bases and 2 bases, there was a span of 14 bases. This CDR3 reads CASSPSLGSTDTQYF. CDR3 DNA sequence: TGCGCCAGCAGCCCATCCTTGGGTTCCACAGATACGCAGTATTTT.

The V and J genes are TRBV6-2 or TRBV6-3 and TRBJ1-2, with D tentatively TRBD1 (6 bases). Germline lookup yields CDR1 MNHEY and CDR2 SVGEGT. The CDR3 covers 14 residues. V lost 4 bases to trimming and J lost 6 bases, with 15 bases between them. The CDR3 is CASSSDRSRDGYTF. The DNA of the CDR3 is TGTGCCAGCAGTTCCGACAGGTCTCGGGATGGCTACACCTTC.

V and J are TRBV9 and TRBJ2-7; the match to TRBD1 covers 8 bases. This CDR3 is 12 amino acids long. CDR1 and CDR2 (germline): SGDLS, YYNGEE. The ends lost 3 bases at V and 9 bases at J; junction bases unmatched: 5. The CDR3 DNA sequence: TGTGCCAGCAGCGGAACAGGGGGTCGGCAGTACTTC. This codes for CASSGTGGRQYF.

The chain employs TRBV5-6 and TRBJ1-4; TRBD1 might be the D (5 bases). Germline values: CDR1 SGHDT, CDR2 YYEEEE. V gave up 2 bases and J gave up 5 bases, with 13 bases separating them. The CDR3 loop spans 15 amino acids. The CDR3 DNA sequence: TGTGCCAGCAGCTTCGTAGGGACCGCGAATGAAAAACTGTTTTTT. It yields the protein CASSFVGTANEKLFF.

Notes on this clone: This same CDR3 is encoded by further DNA sequences in the sample. V usage is TRBV7-9 and J usage is TRBJ1-1; D is undetermined. V dropped 5 bases and J dropped 7 bases, with 11 bases sitting between them. The CDR3 has 12 amino acids. CDR1 is SEHNR and CDR2 is FQNEAQ in the germline V gene (reference sequence). The CDR3, as DNA: TGTGCCAGCAGCCTGACCTCAGTTGAAGCTTTCTTT. This sequence encodes CASSLTSVEAFF.

The CDR3 loop is CASGTGGVTEAFF. DNA of the CDR3: TGTGCCAGCGGGACGGGGGGTGTGACTGAAGCTTTCTTT. The chain uses TRBV6-5 and TRBJ1-1; possibly TRBD1 for D (5 bases). This CDR3 has 13 residues. Trimming shortened V by 8 bases and J by 5 bases, and 15 bases separated the two germline ends. From germline, CDR1 is MNHEY and CDR2 SVGAGI.

V is TRBV7-6 and J is TRBJ1-4; D unresolved. The CDR3 covers 15 residues. The V gene's germline CDR1 is SGHVS and CDR2 FNYEAQ. V lost 4 bases, J lost 0 bases, and 9 bases lay in between. DNA for the CDR3: TGTGCCAGCAGCTCATGGGGTGCAACTAATGAAAAACTGTTTTTT. It codes for CASSSWGATNEKLFF.

J is TRBJ2-1 and V is TRBV6-5, with 9 bases fitting TRBD2. This CDR3 has 15 amino acids. Germline values: CDR1 MNHEY, CDR2 SVGAGI. After removal of 7 bases from V and 10 bases from J, the junction contained 14 bases not matched to a gene. CDR3 DNA: TGTGCCAGCAAGCTAGTGGCGGGGGGGCGCGAGGAGCAGTTCTTC. This encodes CASKLVAGGREEQFF.

The chain uses TRBV5-6 and TRBJ2-5, with D possibly being TRBD2 (5 bases). Germline CDR1 is SGHDT and CDR2 is YYEEEE. Deletions cut 6 bases from V and 4 bases from J, with 16 bases between. This CDR3 has 14 amino acids. CDR3 nucleotide sequence: TGTGCCAGCACCCTTTGGGTAGCGAGAGAGACCCAGTACTTC. Amino acids: CASTLWVARETQYF.

V usage is TRBV6-2 or TRBV6-3 and J usage is TRBJ2-7, with TRBD2 matching 8 bases. The CDR3 is 14 amino acids. Germline V CDR1 and CDR2: MNHEY, SVGEGT. V shed 2 bases, J shed 2 bases, and the junction held 2 bases outside the gene matches. CDR3 DNA: TGTGCCAGCAGTTACGGAGCGGGGGCCTACGAGCAGTACTTC. This codes for CASSYGAGAYEQYF.